This entry describes one T cell receptor beta chain. What it binds is unknown. The CDR3 runs to 14 residues. The junction had 3 bases not matched to a gene; V was cut back by 8 bases and J by 1 base. Germline V gives CDR1 MNHEY, CDR2 SMNVEV (reference sequence). This specimen belongs to a study of a mutant IDH1 vaccine in newly diagnosed glioma. Time point in this sample: week 35, safety follow-up. Each dose delivered 300 ug of mutant IDH1 20-mer peptide subcutaneously with imiquimod. Astrocytomas that were new, WHO grade 3 or 4, IDH1-mutant and ATRX-lost were present in the donors. Profiled with immunoSEQ multiplex PCR; TCRdb holds only in-frame clones, not every one. The sample includes some 66,000 clones, roughly 80% of them seen just once.

The source of this sequence is a man younger than 40 with glioma. The chain is built from TRBV27 and TRBJ1-5, with 9 bases identical to TRBD1. This sample comprised PBMCs, obtained from a glioma patient whose treatment included an IDH1 peptide vaccine. The CDR3 region is CASAGQGSNQPQHF. CDR3 nucleotides: TGTGCCAGCGCAGGACAGGGGAGCAATCAGCCCCAGCATTTT.